The 27 T cell receptor beta chains in this list originate from one sample, sequenced in a study of shared clonotypes between healthy human individuals (dated by TCRdb to between 2020 and 2021). The library was made by the immunoSEQ multiplex PCR assay. TCRdb mirrors the immuneACCESS table, restricted to in-frame sequences. Some clones are absent from its copies; in checked studies, under half trace to an unresolved V gene, and the reason for the others is unknown. Across this sample there are roughly 700,000 clones, with less than 95% seen only once. Of the sample, about a third falls within the top ten clones. The sequencing input was memory CD8+ T cells from PBMCs. What this sample's cell subset or site label stands for: CD45RO+ cells pooled with CCR7-negative TemRA cells. All receptors derive from a man in his late teens or twenties in good health. Some clones in this sample may be carry-over from other donors' samples.

The V and J genes are TRBV27 and TRBJ2-3; unclear D gene. This CDR3 spans 11 amino acids. Trimming shortened V by 7 bases and J by 6 bases, and 8 bases separated the two germline ends. Germline V gives CDR1 MNHEY, CDR2 SMNVEV (reference sequence). This CDR3 is CASINYDTQYF. The DNA of the CDR3 is TGTGCCAGCATTAATTACGATACGCAGTATTTT.

The chain employs TRBV4-1 and TRBJ2-3; D gene ambiguous. The germline gives CDR1 MGHRA, CDR2 YSYEKL. V shed 1 base and J shed 1 base, with 3 bases lying between them. There are 13 residues in the CDR3. CDR3 protein: CASSQVRTDTQYF. In DNA, the CDR3 is TGCGCCAGCAGCCAAGTGCGCACAGATACGCAGTATTTT.

The table lists this clone with a few counts. The chain employs TRBV12-2 and TRBJ1-5; the tabulated D call, TRBD1, remains unverified against the DNA. TRBV12-2 is annotated as a pseudogene. This CDR3 contains 15 residues. The CDR3 region is CASRRPSTGNQPQHF. The CDR3 nucleotides read TGTGCAAGTCGCCGCCCCTCGACAGGCAATCAGCCCCAGCATTTT.

The rearrangement joins TRBV4-1 to TRBJ2-7; no clear D gene. This CDR3 has 16 residues. V dropped 2 bases and J dropped 0 bases, with 14 bases sitting between them. Germline V gene data show CDR1 as MGHRA and CDR2 as YSYEKL. The CDR3, as DNA: TGCGCCAGCAGCCAACAACAGCTCCTCAGCTCCTACGAGCAGTACTTC. Translated, it gives CASSQQQLLSSYEQYF.

CDR3 DNA sequence: TGTGCCAGCAGTCTCCTTGTTGGGGGAGGGAGGACCTACGAGCAGTACTTC. Translating it yields CASSLLVGGGRTYEQYF. V gene TRBV27 combines with J gene TRBJ2-7; 7 bases agree with TRBD2. This CDR3 contains 17 residues. From germline, CDR1 is MNHEY and CDR2 SMNVEV (reference sequence). V was pared by 5 bases and J by 2 bases, with 15 bases of the junction left unmatched.

This clone was seen a single time. The CDR3 region is CASSLSGARLGLSGANVLTF. The CDR3 nucleotides are TGTGCCAGCAGTTTATCTGGAGCCAGACTGGGACTCTCTGGGGCCAACGTCCTGACTTTC. V usage is TRBV27 and J usage is TRBJ2-6, with D perhaps matching TRBD2 (6 bases). V lost 0 bases to trimming and J lost 0 bases, with 18 bases between them. CDR1 is MNHEY and CDR2 is SMNVEV in the germline V gene (reference sequence). The CDR3 sequence is 20 residues long.

The chain links TRBV6-1 to TRBJ1-1; TRBD1 matches 11 bases. Germline values: CDR1 MNHNS, CDR2 SASEGT. V gave up 3 bases and J gave up 1 base; unmatched junction bases: 4. The CDR3 is 16 residues long. The CDR3: CASSEDRGLANTEAFF. As DNA, the CDR3 is TGTGCCAGCAGTGAGGACAGGGGGCTGGCGAACACTGAAGCTTTCTTT.

The chain couples TRBV27 to TRBJ2-1; 16 bases map to TRBD2. The trim removed 3 bases at V and 5 bases at J, leaving 13 bases unmatched. Germline V lookup: CDR1 MNHEY, CDR2 SMNVEV (reference sequence). The CDR3 is 20 residues long. The CDR3: CASSFYAGTSGRADHNEQFF. For the CDR3, the DNA is TGTGCCAGCAGTTTCTACGCCGGGACTAGCGGGAGGGCTGACCACAATGAGCAGTTCTTC.

Comment on this clone: The junction departs from the called germline gene at one end, perhaps through a read error. The chain is built from TRBV5-6 and TRBJ2-7; 7 bases fit TRBD1. The CDR3 has 13 residues. The germline V gene encodes CDR1 SGHDT and CDR2 YYEEEE. The CDR3 spells CANSSTGEYEQYF. In DNA, the CDR3 is TGTGCCAACAGCAGCACAGGGGAGTACGAGCAGTACTTC.

The V call is TRBV28, the J call TRBJ2-1, with 8 bases matching TRBD2. This CDR3 is built from 16 residues. The germline V gene encodes CDR1 MDHEN and CDR2 SYDVKM. The V segment lost 2 bases and the J segment 4 bases; nucleotides outside the gene matches: 7. The CDR3 loop reads CASSLRGGRGYNEQFF. The CDR3 nucleotides are TGTGCCAGCAGTTTACGGGGGGGCAGGGGTTACAATGAGCAGTTCTTC.

The chain joins TRBV25-1 to TRBJ1-1; D may be TRBD1 (6 bases). The CDR3 runs 17 residues. The V and J ends lost 0 bases and 0 bases respectively, with 14 bases between them. Germline V CDR1 and CDR2: MGHDK, SYGVNS. The CDR3 DNA reads TGTGCCAGCAGTGAATACCCCCTGGCAGGGGTGAACACTGAAGCTTTCTTT. As protein: CASSEYPLAGVNTEAFF.

The chain has TRBV30 and TRBJ1-5, with D possibly being TRBD1 (6 bases). This CDR3 has 14 residues. The germline CDR1 and CDR2 sequences are GTSNPN and SVGIG (reference sequence). V lost 3 bases and J 5 bases, leaving 14 bases between the germline ends. The DNA of the CDR3 is TGTGCCTGGAGGAAACAGGGTCTTTATCAGCCCCAGCATTTT. This codes for CAWRKQGLYQPQHF.

Only a few counts were recorded for this clone. This sequence joins TRBV9 and TRBJ1-1; the D gene is possibly TRBD1 (5 bases). Deletions cut 3 bases from V and 0 bases from J, with 12 bases between. The CDR3 contains 15 residues. Looked up from germline, CDR1 is SGDLS and CDR2 is YYNGEE. The CDR3 DNA follows: TGTGCCAGCAGCGCCGAGGGACGGCTGAACACTGAAGCTTTCTTT. Translating it yields CASSAEGRLNTEAFF.

The chain joins TRBV13 to TRBJ2-7; no clear D. The CDR3 has 14 amino acids. Trimming removed 3 bases from V and 3 bases from J, with 12 bases in between. Germline lookup yields CDR1 PRHDT and CDR2 FYEKMQ (reference sequence). CDR3 coding DNA: TGTGCCAGCAGCTTCGACCGGGCCCGCTACGAGCAGTACTTC. It encodes CASSFDRARYEQYF.

This chain links TRBV5-4 with TRBJ2-5, with TRBD2 matching over 7 bases. The end of the DNA is better explained by TRBJ2-7, so the J call may be wrong. The V gene's germline CDR1 is SGHNT and CDR2 YYREEE (reference sequence). This CDR3 has 13 amino acids. CDR3 bases: TGTGCCAGCACCCTGGGGGGGTCCTACGAGCAGTACTTC. Translated: CASTLGGSYEQYF.

This chain connects TRBV28 to TRBJ1-5; TRBD1 agrees at 9 bases. The CDR3 is made up of 18 amino acids. Germline trimming cut 6 bases from V and 4 bases from J; bases unmatched to any gene: 16. CDR1 and CDR2 (germline): MDHEN, SYDVKM. CDR3 DNA sequence: TGTGCCAGCAGGCAAGTGCCCTCCGGGACAGGGCGTAATCAGCCCCAGCATTTT. Its translation: CASRQVPSGTGRNQPQHF.

This sequence joins TRBV18 and TRBJ2-7; D gene uncertain. Trimming pared 2 bases from V and 4 bases from J, leaving 9 bases between. CDR3 length: 13 amino acids. Germline CDR1 KGHSH, CDR2 LQKENI. The CDR3 DNA reads as TGTGCCAGCTCACCAGCCAGACTGTACGAGCAGTACTTC. This translates into CASSPARLYEQYF.

The chain combines TRBV11-1 with TRBJ2-7; TRBD2 aligns across 9 bases. The CDR3 is 16 amino acids. In germline, CDR1 is SGHAT, CDR2 FQDESV (reference sequence). V lost 5 bases to trimming and J lost 2 bases; unmatched junction nucleotides: 10. CDR3 protein: CASSADMTSGTYEQYF. CDR3 nucleotide sequence: TGTGCCAGCAGCGCAGACATGACTAGCGGAACCTACGAGCAGTACTTC.

This clone was picked up one time. The chain joins TRBV6-6 to TRBJ1-3; D remains ambiguous. Per germline, CDR1 MNHNY and CDR2 SVGAGI (reference sequence). V was pared by 2 bases and J by 1 base, with 6 bases between. This CDR3 contains 14 residues. The CDR3: CASSYSRSGNTIYF. The CDR3, as DNA: TGTGCCAGCAGTTACAGCAGATCTGGAAACACCATATATTTT.

The chain couples TRBV7-2 to TRBJ1-2; perhaps TRBD1 as D (5 bases). The CDR3 extends over 17 amino acids. The V end lost 1 base, the J end lost 0 bases, and 15 bases lay between the germline ends. Germline V gene data show CDR1 as SGHTA and CDR2 as FQGNSA. In DNA, the CDR3 is TGTGCCAGCAGCTTAGTCGACAGTGGCCTCGCTAACTATGGCTACACCTTC. Its protein is CASSLVDSGLANYGYTF.

This clone appeared once. The CDR3 loop is CAISEPRPHPYNEQFF. In nucleotides, the CDR3 is TGTGCCATCAGTGAGCCAAGACCCCACCCCTACAATGAGCAGTTCTTC. The V call is TRBV10-3, the J call TRBJ2-1; D is unresolved. The CDR3 is made up of 16 amino acids. V shed 2 bases and J shed 2 bases, with 13 bases lying between them. Germline V gene sequence: CDR1 ENHRY, CDR2 SYGVKD.

Remarks on this clone: The sample contains more than one DNA sequence encoding this CDR3. V gene TRBV19 combines with J gene TRBJ2-1, with 11 bases aligning to TRBD2. The CDR3 length is 15 residues. Per germline, CDR1 LNHDA and CDR2 SQIVND (reference sequence). With V trimmed by 4 bases and J by 3 bases, 2 bases remained unmatched. The CDR3 is CASSRTSGGYNEQFF. DNA of the CDR3: TGTGCCAGTAGTAGAACTAGCGGGGGCTACAATGAGCAGTTCTTC.

The chain links TRBV5-6 to TRBJ2-1; 14 positions agree with TRBD2. Germline values: CDR1 SGHDT, CDR2 YYEEEE. CDR3 size: 15 residues. V lost 4 bases, J lost 9 bases, and 6 bases stayed unmatched. CDR3 sequence (DNA): TGTGCCAGCAGCCAGGGACTAGCGGGAGCGGTTGAGCAGTTCTTC. The encoded protein is CASSQGLAGAVEQFF.

This chain joins TRBV21-1 and TRBJ1-5; the table calls TRBD1, which could not be checked here. TRBV21-1 is designated a pseudogene. CDR3 length: 17 residues. The CDR3 region has the DNA TGTGCCAGCAGCTTACCAGTTACAGGGGTCTCTAATCAGCCCCAGCATTTT. This encodes CASSLPVTGVSNQPQHF.

The CDR3 sequence: CASSYSLSGIGGELFF. The CDR3 nucleotides are TGTGCCAGCAGTTACTCCCTTAGCGGGATCGGCGGGGAGCTGTTTTTT. The rearrangement joins TRBV6-5 to TRBJ2-2, with TRBD2 matching 8 bases. CDR1 is MNHEY and CDR2 is SVGAGI in the germline V gene. CDR3 length: 16 residues. J lost 7 bases, V lost 0 bases, and 7 bases had no gene match.

This chain uses TRBV5-1 with TRBJ1-1; D is unresolved. The CDR3 extends over 13 amino acids. From germline, CDR1 is SGHRS and CDR2 YFSETQ. Trimming shortened V by 1 base and J by 5 bases, and 9 bases separated the two germline ends. CDR3 protein: CASSLKWNTEAFF. In nucleotides, the CDR3 is TGCGCCAGCAGCTTGAAGTGGAATACTGAAGCTTTCTTT.

This chain connects TRBV5-1 to TRBJ1-2; perhaps TRBD1 as D (5 bases). Germline V gene lookup returns CDR1 SGHRS and CDR2 YFSETQ. The length of the CDR3 is 14 residues. Trimming removed 2 bases at V and 4 bases at J, with 12 bases between. For the CDR3, the DNA is TGCGCCAGCAGCTTAGACAGTCCCTCCTATGGCTACACCTTC. Translation gives CASSLDSPSYGYTF.